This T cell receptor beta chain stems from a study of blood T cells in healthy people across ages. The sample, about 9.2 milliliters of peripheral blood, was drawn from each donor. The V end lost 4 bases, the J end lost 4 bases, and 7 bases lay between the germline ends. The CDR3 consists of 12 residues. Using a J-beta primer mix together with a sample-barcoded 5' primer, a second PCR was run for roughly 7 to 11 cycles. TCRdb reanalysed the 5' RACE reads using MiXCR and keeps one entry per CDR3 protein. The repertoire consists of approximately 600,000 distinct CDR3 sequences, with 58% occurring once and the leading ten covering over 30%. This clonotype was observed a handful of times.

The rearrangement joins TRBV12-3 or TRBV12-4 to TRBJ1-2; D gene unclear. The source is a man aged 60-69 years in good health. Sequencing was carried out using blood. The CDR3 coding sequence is TGTGCCAGCAGTTCAGGATTCTATGGCTACACCTTC. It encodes CASSSGFYGYTF.